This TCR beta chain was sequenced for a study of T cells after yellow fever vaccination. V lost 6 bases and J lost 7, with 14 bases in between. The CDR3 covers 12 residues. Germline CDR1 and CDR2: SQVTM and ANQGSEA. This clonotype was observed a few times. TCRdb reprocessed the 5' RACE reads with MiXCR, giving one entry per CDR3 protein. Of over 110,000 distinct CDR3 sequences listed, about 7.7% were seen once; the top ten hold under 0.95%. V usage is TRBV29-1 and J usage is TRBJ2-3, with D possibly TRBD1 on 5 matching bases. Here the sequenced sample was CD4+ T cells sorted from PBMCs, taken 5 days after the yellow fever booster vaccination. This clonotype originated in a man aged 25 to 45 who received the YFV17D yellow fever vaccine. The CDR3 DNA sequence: TGCAGCGTGCAACAGGAGCGTTATACGCAGTATTTT. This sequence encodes CSVQQERYTQYF.